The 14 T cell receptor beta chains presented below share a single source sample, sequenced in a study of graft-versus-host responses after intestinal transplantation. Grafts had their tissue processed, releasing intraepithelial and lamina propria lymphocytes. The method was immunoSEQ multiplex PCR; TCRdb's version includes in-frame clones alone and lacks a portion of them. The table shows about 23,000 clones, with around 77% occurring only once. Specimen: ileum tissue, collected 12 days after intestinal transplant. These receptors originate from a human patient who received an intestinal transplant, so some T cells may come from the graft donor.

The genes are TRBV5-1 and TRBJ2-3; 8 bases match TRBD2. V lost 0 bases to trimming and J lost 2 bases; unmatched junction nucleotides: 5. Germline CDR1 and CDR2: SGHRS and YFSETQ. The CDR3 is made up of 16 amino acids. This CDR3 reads CASSLVLAGNTDTQYF. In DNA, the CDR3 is TGCGCCAGCAGCTTGGTCCTAGCGGGCAACACAGATACGCAGTATTTT.

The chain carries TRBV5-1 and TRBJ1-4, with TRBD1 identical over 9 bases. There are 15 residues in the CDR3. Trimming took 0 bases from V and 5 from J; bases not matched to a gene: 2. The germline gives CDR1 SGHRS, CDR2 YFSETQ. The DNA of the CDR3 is TGCGCCAGCAGCTTGGCAGGACAGGGGAATGAAAAACTGTTTTTT. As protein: CASSLAGQGNEKLFF.

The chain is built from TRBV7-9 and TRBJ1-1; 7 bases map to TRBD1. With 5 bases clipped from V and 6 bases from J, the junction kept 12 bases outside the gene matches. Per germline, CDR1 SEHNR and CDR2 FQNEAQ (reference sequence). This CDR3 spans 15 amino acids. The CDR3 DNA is TGTGCCAGCAGCCCCGCCACAGGGGTAGGAGCTGAAGCTTTCTTT. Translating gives CASSPATGVGAEAFF.

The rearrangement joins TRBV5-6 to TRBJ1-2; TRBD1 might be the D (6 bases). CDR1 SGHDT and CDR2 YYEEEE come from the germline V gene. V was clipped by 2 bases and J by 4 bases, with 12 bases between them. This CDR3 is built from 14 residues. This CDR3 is CASSFAPGAYGYTF. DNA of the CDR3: TGTGCCAGCAGCTTTGCCCCAGGGGCCTATGGCTACACCTTC.

The CDR3 is CASSPHSEGQGGGTEAFF. In DNA form, the CDR3 reads TGTGCCAGCAGCCCTCACAGCGAGGGACAGGGAGGAGGGACTGAAGCTTTCTTT. This chain links TRBV9 with TRBJ1-1, with TRBD1 matching over 9 bases. J was trimmed by 5 bases and V by 4 bases; bases with no gene match: 18. CDR3 length: 18 amino acids. Germline-derived CDR1 and CDR2 are SGDLS and YYNGEE.

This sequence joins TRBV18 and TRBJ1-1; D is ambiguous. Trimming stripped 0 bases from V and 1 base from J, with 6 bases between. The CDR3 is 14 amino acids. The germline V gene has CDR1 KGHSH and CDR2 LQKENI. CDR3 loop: CASSPPASNTEAFF. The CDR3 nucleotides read TGTGCCAGCTCACCACCTGCGTCGAACACTGAAGCTTTCTTT. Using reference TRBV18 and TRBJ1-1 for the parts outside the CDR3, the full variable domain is NAGVMQNPRHLVRRRGQEARLRCSPMKGHSHVYWYRQLPEEGLKFMVYLQKENIIDESGMPKERFSAEFPKEGPSILRIQQVVRGDSAAYFCASSPPASNTEAFFGQGTRLTVV.

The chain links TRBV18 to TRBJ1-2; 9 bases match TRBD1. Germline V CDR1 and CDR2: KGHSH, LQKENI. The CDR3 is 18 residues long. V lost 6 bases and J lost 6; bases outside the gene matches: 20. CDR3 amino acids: CASSTDRTGASWVNGYTF. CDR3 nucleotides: TGTGCCAGCTCGACAGACCGGACAGGGGCGAGTTGGGTTAATGGCTACACCTTC.

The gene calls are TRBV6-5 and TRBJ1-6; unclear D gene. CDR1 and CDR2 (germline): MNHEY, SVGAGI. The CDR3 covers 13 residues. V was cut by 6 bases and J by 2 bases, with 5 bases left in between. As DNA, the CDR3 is TGTGCCAGCAGCCGCGCCTATAATTCACCCCTCCACTTT. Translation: CASSRAYNSPLHF.

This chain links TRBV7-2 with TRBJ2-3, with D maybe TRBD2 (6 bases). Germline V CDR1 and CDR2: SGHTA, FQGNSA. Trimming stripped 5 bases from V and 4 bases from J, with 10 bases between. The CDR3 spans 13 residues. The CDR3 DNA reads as TGTGCCAGCAGCCTCAGGGAGGCAGATACGCAGTATTTT. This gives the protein CASSLREADTQYF.

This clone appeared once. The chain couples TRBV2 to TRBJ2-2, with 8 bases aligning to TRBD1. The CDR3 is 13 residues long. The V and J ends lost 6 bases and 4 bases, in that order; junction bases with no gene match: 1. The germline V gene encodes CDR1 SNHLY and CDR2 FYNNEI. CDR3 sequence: CASRGQVTGELFF. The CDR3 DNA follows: TGTGCCAGCAGGGGACAGGTCACCGGGGAGCTGTTTTTT.

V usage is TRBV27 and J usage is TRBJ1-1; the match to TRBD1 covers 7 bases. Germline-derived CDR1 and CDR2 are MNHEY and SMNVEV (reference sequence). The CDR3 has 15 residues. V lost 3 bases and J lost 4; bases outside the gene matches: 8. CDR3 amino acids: CASSLVGGWGTEAFF. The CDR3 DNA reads TGTGCCAGCAGTTTGGTAGGGGGCTGGGGCACTGAAGCTTTCTTT.

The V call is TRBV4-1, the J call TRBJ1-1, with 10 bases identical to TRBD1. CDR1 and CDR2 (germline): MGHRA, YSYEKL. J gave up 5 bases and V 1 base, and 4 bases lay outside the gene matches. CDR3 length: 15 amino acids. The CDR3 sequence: CASSQGDRGGTEAFF. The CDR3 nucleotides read TGCGCCAGCAGCCAAGGGGACAGGGGAGGTACTGAAGCTTTCTTT.

The CDR3: CATRIGGVDTQYF. CDR3 DNA sequence: TGTGCCACCAGAATCGGGGGGGTCGATACGCAGTATTTT. The J gene is TRBJ2-3, the V gene TRBV15; 8 bases fit TRBD2. Germline CDR1 LNHNV, CDR2 YYDKDF (reference sequence). Trimming took 6 bases from V and 6 from J; bases not matched to a gene: 5. The CDR3 has 13 residues.

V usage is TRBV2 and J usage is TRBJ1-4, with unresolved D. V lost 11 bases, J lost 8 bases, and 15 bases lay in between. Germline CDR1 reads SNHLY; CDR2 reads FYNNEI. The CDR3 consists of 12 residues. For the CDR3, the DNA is TGTGCCTGCGCGAGGGAACGAGAAAAACTGTTTTTT. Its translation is CACAREREKLFF.